This record covers a single TCR beta chain. CD8 cells regarded as naive lacked CD45RO, were positively chosen for CCR7, and omitted terminally differentiated effector memory CD45RA+ cells. In the original workflow: Junction-only immunoSEQ data arrived without quality scores, meaning filtering differed. Method: immunoSEQ multiplex PCR; TCRdb's copy keeps in-frame clones and lacks some. V and J calls and clone size are as listed in that table; D and trimming were resolved from the DNA. The sample shows millions of clones, roughly 94% of them seen only once. This sample was taken from a study of shared clonotypes between healthy human individuals. Turning to the study itself: There were three CD4 naive, three CD4 memory, two CD8 naive and one CD8 memory plates per donor.

Germline V lookup: CDR1 SQVTM, CDR2 ANQGSEA. The trim removed 4 bases at V and 4 bases at J, leaving 7 bases unmatched. The CDR3 is 15 residues long. Sequenced sample: naive CD8+ T cells sorted from blood. The source is a man in his late teens or twenties in good health. The chain employs TRBV29-1 and TRBJ2-1, with 10 bases that match TRBD1. This CDR3 is CSVAPGQGTYNEQFF. The CDR3 coding sequence is TGCAGCGTTGCTCCGGGACAGGGGACTTACAATGAGCAGTTCTTC.